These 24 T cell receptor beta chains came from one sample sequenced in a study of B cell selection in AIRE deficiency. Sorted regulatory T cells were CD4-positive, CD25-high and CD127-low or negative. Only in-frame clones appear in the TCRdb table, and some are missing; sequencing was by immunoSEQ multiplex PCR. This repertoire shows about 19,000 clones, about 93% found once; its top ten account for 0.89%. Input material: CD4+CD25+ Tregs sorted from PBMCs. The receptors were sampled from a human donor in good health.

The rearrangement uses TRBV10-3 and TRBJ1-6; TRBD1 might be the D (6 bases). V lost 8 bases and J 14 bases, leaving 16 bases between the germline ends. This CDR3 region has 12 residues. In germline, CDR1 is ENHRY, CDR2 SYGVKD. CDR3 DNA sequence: TGTGCCATCGGCCAGGGGCCTTCTGCCCTCCACTTT. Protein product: CAIGQGPSALHF.

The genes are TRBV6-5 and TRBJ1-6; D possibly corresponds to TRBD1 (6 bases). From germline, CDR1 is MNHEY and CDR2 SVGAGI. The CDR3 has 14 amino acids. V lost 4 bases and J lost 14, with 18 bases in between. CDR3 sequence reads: CASSLASGAVTLHF. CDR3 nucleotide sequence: TGTGCCAGCAGTTTGGCTTCAGGGGCGGTGACCCTCCACTTT.

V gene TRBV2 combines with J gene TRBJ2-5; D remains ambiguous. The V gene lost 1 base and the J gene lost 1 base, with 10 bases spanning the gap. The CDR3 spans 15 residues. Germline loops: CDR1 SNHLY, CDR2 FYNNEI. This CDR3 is CASSEVFSFQETQYF. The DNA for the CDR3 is TGTGCCAGCAGTGAAGTTTTTAGCTTCCAAGAGACCCAGTACTTC.

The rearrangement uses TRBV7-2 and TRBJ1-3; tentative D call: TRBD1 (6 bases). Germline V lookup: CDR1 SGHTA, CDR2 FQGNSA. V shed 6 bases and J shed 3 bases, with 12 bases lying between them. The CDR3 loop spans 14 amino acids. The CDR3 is CASSPQGYGNTIYF. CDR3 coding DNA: TGTGCCAGCAGTCCACAGGGTTATGGAAACACCATATATTTT.

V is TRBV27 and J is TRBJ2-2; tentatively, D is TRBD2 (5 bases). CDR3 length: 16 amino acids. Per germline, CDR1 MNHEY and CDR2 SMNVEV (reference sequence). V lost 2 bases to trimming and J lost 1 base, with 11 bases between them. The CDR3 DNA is TGTGCCAGCAGTTTACGGGCTAGCTGGAACACCGGGGAGCTGTTTTTT. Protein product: CASSLRASWNTGELFF.

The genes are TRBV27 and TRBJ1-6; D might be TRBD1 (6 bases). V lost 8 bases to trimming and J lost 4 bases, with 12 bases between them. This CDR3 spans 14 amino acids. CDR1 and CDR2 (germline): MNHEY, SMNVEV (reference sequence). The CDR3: CASSRQGYNSPLHF. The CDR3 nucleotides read TGTGCCAGCTCCAGGCAGGGGTATAATTCACCCCTCCACTTT.

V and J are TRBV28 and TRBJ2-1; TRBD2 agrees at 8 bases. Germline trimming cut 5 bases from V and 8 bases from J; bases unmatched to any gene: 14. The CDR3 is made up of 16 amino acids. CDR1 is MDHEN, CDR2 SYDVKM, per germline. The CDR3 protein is CASSRRGVAGSYEQFF. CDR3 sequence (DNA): TGTGCCAGCAGTCGACGGGGGGTAGCGGGATCCTATGAGCAGTTCTTC.

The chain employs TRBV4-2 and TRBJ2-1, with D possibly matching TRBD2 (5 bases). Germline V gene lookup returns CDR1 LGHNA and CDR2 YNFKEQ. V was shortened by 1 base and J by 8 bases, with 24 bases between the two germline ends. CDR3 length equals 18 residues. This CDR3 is CASSQGSSGKGLWDEQFF. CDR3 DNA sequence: TGTGCCAGCAGCCAAGGGTCGAGCGGAAAAGGGTTATGGGATGAGCAGTTCTTC.

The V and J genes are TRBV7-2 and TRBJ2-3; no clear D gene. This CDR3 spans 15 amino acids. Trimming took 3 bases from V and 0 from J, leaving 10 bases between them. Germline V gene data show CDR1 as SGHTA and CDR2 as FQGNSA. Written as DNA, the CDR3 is TGTGCCAGCAGCTTGGACCTCTATAGCACAGATACGCAGTATTTT. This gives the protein CASSLDLYSTDTQYF.

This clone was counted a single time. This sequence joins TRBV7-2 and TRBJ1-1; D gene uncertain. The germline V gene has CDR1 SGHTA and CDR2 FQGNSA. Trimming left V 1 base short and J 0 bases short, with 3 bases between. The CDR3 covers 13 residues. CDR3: CASSLGMNTEAFF. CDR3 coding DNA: TGTGCCAGCAGCTTAGGGATGAACACTGAAGCTTTCTTT.

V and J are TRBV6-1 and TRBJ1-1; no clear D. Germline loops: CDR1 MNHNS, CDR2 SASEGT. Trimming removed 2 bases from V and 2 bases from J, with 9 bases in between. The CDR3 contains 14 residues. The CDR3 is CASSELVPNTEAFF. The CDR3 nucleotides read TGTGCCAGCAGTGAATTAGTACCAAACACTGAAGCTTTCTTT.

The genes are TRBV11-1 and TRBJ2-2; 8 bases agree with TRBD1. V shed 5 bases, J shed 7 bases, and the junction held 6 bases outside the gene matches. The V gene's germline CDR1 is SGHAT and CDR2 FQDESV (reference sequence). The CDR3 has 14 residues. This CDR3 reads CASSPMTGVGELFF. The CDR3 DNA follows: TGTGCCAGCAGCCCGATGACAGGGGTCGGGGAGCTGTTTTTT. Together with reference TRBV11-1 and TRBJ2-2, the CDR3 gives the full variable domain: EAEVAQSPRYKITEKSQAVAFWCDPISGHATLYWYRQILGQGPELLVQFQDESVVDDSQLPKDRFSAERLKGVDSTLKIQPAELGDSAMYLCASSPMTGVGELFFGEGSRLTVL.

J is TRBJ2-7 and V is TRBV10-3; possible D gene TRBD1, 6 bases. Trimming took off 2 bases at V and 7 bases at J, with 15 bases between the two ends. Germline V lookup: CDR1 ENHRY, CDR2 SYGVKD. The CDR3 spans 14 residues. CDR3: CAISEGQSPGEQYF. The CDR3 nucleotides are TGTGCCATCAGTGAGGGACAGTCCCCCGGGGAGCAGTACTTC.

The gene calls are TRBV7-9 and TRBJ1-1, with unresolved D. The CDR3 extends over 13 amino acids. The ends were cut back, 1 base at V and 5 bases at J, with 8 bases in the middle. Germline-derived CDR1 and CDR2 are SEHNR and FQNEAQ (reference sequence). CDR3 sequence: CASSLDIVTEAFF. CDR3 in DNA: TGTGCCAGCAGCTTAGACATCGTTACTGAAGCTTTCTTT.

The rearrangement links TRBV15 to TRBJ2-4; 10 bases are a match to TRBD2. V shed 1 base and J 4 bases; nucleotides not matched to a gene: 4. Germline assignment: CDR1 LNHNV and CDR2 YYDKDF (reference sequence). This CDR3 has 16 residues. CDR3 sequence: CATSRGFSGGKNIQYF. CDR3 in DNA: TGTGCCACCAGCAGAGGTTTTAGCGGGGGGAAAAACATTCAGTACTTC.

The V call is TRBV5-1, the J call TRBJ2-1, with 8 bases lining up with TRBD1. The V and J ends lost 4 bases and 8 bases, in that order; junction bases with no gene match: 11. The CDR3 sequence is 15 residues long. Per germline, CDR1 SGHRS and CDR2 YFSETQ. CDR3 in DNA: TGCGCCAGCAGCGTGAGGGGACAGGCTTTGGATGAGCAGTTCTTC. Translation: CASSVRGQALDEQFF.

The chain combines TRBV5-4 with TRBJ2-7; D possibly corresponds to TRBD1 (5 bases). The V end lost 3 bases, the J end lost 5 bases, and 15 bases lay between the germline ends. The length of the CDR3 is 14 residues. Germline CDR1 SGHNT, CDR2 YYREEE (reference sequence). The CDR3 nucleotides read TGTGCCAGCAGCTCAGGACAACTAAGGGACGAGCAGTACTTC. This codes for CASSSGQLRDEQYF.

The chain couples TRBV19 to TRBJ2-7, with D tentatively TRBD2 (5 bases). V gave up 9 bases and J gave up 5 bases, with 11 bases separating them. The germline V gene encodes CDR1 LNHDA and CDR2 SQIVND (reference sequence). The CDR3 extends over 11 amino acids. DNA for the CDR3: TGTGCCAGCCGAAGAGGGAACGAGCAGTACTTC. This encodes CASRRGNEQYF.

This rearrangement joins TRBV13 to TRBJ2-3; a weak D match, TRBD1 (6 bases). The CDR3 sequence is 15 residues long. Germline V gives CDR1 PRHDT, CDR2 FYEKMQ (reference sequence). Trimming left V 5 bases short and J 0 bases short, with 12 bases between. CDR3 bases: TGTGCCAGCAGCCCCCCAGGACAGAGCACAGATACGCAGTATTTT. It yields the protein CASSPPGQSTDTQYF.

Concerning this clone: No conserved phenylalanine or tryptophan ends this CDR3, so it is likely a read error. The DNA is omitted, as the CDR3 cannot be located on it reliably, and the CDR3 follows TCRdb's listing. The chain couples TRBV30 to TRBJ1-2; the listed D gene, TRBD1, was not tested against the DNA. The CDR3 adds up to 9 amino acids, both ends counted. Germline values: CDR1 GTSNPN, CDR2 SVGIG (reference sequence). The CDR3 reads CAWSVPQGI.

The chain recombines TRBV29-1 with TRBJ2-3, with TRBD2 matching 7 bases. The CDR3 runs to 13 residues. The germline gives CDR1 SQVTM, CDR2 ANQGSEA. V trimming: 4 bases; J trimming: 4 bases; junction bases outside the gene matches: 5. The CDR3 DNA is TGCAGCGTTGGTCCCGCGGGGGCAGATACGCAGTATTTT. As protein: CSVGPAGADTQYF.

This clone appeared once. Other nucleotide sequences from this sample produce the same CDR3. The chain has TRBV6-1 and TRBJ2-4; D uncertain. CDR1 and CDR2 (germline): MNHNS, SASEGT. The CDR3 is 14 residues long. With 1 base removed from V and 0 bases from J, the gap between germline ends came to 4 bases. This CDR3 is CASSEGLAKNIQYF. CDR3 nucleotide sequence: TGTGCCAGCAGTGAAGGTCTAGCCAAAAACATTCAGTACTTC.

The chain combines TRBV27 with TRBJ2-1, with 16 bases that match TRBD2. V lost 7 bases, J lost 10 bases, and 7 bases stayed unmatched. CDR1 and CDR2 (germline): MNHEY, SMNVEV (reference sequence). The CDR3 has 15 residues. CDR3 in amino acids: CASTGTSGRGWEQFF. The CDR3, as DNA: TGTGCCAGCACAGGGACTAGCGGGAGGGGATGGGAGCAGTTCTTC.

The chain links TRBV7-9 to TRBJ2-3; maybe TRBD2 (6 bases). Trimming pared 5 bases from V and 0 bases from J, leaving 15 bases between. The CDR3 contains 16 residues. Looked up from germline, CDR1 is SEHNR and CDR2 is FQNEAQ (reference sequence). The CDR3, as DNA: TGTGCCAGCAGCCGTGGGATCGGACTAAGCACAGATACGCAGTATTTT. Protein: CASSRGIGLSTDTQYF.